The entry below describes one TCR beta chain. This specimen belongs to a study of T-cell reconstitution after alpha-beta-depleted transplantation in children. Unique molecular identifiers were incorporated when the TCRbeta library was constructed. MiXCR, run by TCRdb on the PCR reads, gives a single entry per CDR3 protein. The sample gives around 370,000 distinct CDR3 sequences, 10% of which show up once; roughly 2.5% is in the top ten. Sequenced material: PBMCs from the stem cell graft donor, taken from the stem cell graft. The sequence derives from a human donor who donated a stem cell graft to a child with acute lymphoblastic leukemia.

The CDR3 coding sequence is TGCAGCGTTGAAGAGGGATTTGCCGGGAGCTCCCCCAATGAGCAGTTCTTC. Amino acid sequence: CSVEEGFAGSSPNEQFF. The rearrangement links TRBV29-1 to TRBJ2-1; D may be TRBD2 (6 bases). The CDR3 is made up of 17 amino acids. Trimming stripped 0 bases from V and 6 bases from J, with 21 bases between. Germline V CDR1 and CDR2: SQVTM, ANQGSEA.